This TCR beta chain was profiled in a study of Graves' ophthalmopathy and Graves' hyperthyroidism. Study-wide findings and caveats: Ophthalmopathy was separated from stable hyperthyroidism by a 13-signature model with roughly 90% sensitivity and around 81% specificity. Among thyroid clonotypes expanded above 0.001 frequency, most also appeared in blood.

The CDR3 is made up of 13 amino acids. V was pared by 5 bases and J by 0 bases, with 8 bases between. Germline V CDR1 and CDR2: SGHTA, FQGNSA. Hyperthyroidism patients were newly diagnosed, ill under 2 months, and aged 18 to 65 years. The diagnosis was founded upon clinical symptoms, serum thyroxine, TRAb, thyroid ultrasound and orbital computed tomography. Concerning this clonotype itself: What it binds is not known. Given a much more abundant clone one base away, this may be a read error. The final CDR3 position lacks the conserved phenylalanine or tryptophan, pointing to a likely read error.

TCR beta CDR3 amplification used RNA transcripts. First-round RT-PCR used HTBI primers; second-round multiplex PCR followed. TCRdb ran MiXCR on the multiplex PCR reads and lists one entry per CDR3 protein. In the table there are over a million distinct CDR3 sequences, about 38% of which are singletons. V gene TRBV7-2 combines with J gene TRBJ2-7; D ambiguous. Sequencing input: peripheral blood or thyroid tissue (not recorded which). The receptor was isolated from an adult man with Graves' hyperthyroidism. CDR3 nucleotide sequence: TGTGCCAGCAGCAAACCTTTCTCCTACGAGCAGTACCTC. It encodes CASSKPFSYEQYL.